This T cell receptor (beta chain) was profiled in a study of vaccination effects on CD4 cells after COVID-19. The repertoire was sequenced with immunoSEQ multiplex PCR; TCRdb's copy has only in-frame clones and lacks some. The profile covers about 39,000 clones, with 82% appearing a single time and less than 3.5% taken by the ten largest. To note about this clone: The antigen remains undetermined.

The culture ran for under eleven days, and then CD4+ T cells were isolated. The sequencing here drew on CD4+ T cells from PBMCs cultured without peptide, taken before COVID-19 vaccination. This TCR derives from a human donor who received a COVID-19 vaccine.

CDR3 sequence (DNA): TGTGCCAGCAGCTTGGCGGGGGTTTCGAACACTGAAGCTTTCTTT. Protein: CASSLAGVSNTEAFF. The rearrangement uses TRBV5-6 and TRBJ1-1; perhaps TRBD1 as D (5 bases). Germline V gene sequence: CDR1 SGHDT, CDR2 YYEEEE. V shed 0 bases and J shed 1 base, with 10 bases lying between them. The CDR3 is made up of 15 amino acids.